Listed here are 21 T cell receptor beta chains from one sample, sequenced in a study of CD8+ T cells in alopecia areata. Reverse transcribed after extraction, RNA yielded cDNA as the sequencing template. TCRdb's table, derived via immunoSEQ multiplex PCR, lists solely in-frame clones and lacks some. The sample has fewer than 200,000 clones; approximately 65% are singletons. Sample: CD8+ T cells sorted from blood, taken at week 0. The receptors were sampled from a human donor with alopecia areata.

This clone has only a few counts. J is TRBJ2-6 and V is TRBV19; 7 bases line up with TRBD1. Per the germline V gene, CDR1 is LNHDA and CDR2 is SQIVND (reference sequence). The V and J ends lost 5 bases and 3 bases, in that order; junction bases with no gene match: 13. This CDR3 region has 18 residues. Here the CDR3 DNA reads TGTGCCAGTAGTCGGTCCTTGGACAGGCTATTTGGGGCCAACGTCCTGACTTTC. Its translation is CASSRSLDRLFGANVLTF.

V is TRBV6-5 and J is TRBJ1-4; D uncertain. In germline, CDR1 is MNHEY, CDR2 SVGAGI. This CDR3 is 15 amino acids long. V was cut by 0 bases and J by 8 bases, with 13 bases left in between. The DNA of the CDR3 is TGTGCCAGCAGTTACTCGACACGTCTGGGAGAAAAACTGTTTTTT. Translated: CASSYSTRLGEKLFF.

The genes are TRBV13 and TRBJ2-1, with 8 positions matching TRBD1. The germline V gene has CDR1 PRHDT and CDR2 FYEKMQ (reference sequence). The CDR3 totals 15 residues. V dropped 3 bases and J dropped 4; count of bases not matched to a gene: 5. The chain's CDR3 is CASSFPGTGYNEQFF. CDR3 bases: TGTGCCAGCAGCTTTCCCGGGACAGGATACAATGAGCAGTTCTTC.

This chain connects TRBV27 to TRBJ2-7; no reliable D call. The CDR3 has 12 amino acids. V was cut by 8 bases and J by 5 bases, with 13 bases left in between. CDR1 MNHEY and CDR2 SMNVEV come from the germline V gene (reference sequence). The CDR3 protein is CASGSSSDEQYF. CDR3 sequence (DNA): TGTGCCAGCGGATCCAGCTCGGACGAGCAGTACTTC.

Note on this clone: Other DNA sequences of this sample code for an identical CDR3. This rearrangement joins TRBV13 to TRBJ2-2; D is undetermined. The germline CDR1 and CDR2 sequences are PRHDT and FYEKMQ (reference sequence). This CDR3 is built from 14 residues. V lost 5 bases and J lost 1, with 8 bases in between. This CDR3 is CASSPGGNTGELFF. CDR3 DNA sequence: TGTGCCAGCAGCCCCGGTGGGAACACCGGGGAGCTGTTTTTT.

This chain joins TRBV9 and TRBJ1-1; D possibly corresponds to TRBD1 (5 bases). From germline, CDR1 is SGDLS and CDR2 YYNGEE. With 0 bases removed from V and 5 bases from J, the gap between germline ends came to 8 bases. The CDR3 is 13 amino acids. The chain's CDR3 is CASSVAGRTEAFF. The CDR3 DNA reads as TGTGCCAGCAGCGTAGCGGGGCGGACTGAAGCTTTCTTT.

The J gene is TRBJ1-3, the V gene TRBV5-1, with TRBD1 as a possible D gene (6 bases). V shed 5 bases and J shed 2 bases, with 11 bases lying between them. The CDR3 contains 14 residues. Germline V gene lookup returns CDR1 SGHRS and CDR2 YFSETQ. The CDR3 sequence is CASRQQGAGNTIYF. CDR3 in DNA: TGCGCCAGCAGACAACAGGGTGCTGGAAACACCATATATTTT.

V and J are TRBV30 and TRBJ1-2; no clear D. Germline V gives CDR1 GTSNPN, CDR2 SVGIG (reference sequence). V gave up 0 bases and J gave up 5 bases, with 10 bases separating them. This CDR3 is 13 amino acids long. CDR3 amino acids: CAWSVGRVYGYTF. The CDR3 coding sequence is TGTGCCTGGAGTGTGGGTAGGGTTTATGGCTACACCTTC.

The CDR3 nucleotides read TGTGCCAGCAGCCCCCAAGGGTACATTCAGTACTTC. Protein sequence: CASSPQGYIQYF. The chain employs TRBV4-2 and TRBJ2-4; the D is unclear. The V gene's germline CDR1 is LGHNA and CDR2 YNFKEQ. The V end was cut by 4 bases, the J end by 8 bases, with 9 bases between. This CDR3 spans 12 amino acids.

V usage is TRBV15 and J usage is TRBJ1-1, with 8 positions matching TRBD1. Unmatched junction bases numbered 4, after V lost 5 bases and J lost 2 bases. Germline CDR1 and CDR2: LNHNV and YYDKDF (reference sequence). The CDR3 consists of 14 residues. The CDR3 is CATSADRGNTEAFF. CDR3 DNA: TGTGCCACCAGCGCTGACAGGGGAAACACTGAAGCTTTCTTT.

This clone appeared once. The chain uses TRBV27 and TRBJ2-3, with a tentative D call TRBD1 (5 bases). CDR3 size: 15 residues. Deletions cut 4 bases from V and 1 base from J, with 12 bases between. Germline CDR1 MNHEY, CDR2 SMNVEV (reference sequence). The CDR3 sequence: CASSYRARGTDTQYF. The CDR3 bases are TGTGCCAGCAGTTACCGGGCCAGGGGCACAGATACGCAGTATTTT.

The chain combines TRBV10-1 with TRBJ1-2; perhaps TRBD1 as D (6 bases). With 0 bases removed from V and 4 bases from J, the gap between germline ends came to 15 bases. In germline, CDR1 is WNHNN, CDR2 SYGVQD (reference sequence). The CDR3 has 16 residues. This CDR3 is CASSESRGGSIYGYTF. In DNA, the CDR3 is TGCGCCAGCAGTGAGTCGAGGGGGGGCTCTATCTATGGCTACACCTTC.

The V call is TRBV2, the J call TRBJ2-5; maybe TRBD1 (6 bases). Trimming took off 7 bases at V and 2 bases at J, with 26 bases between the two ends. This CDR3 region has 18 residues. CDR1 is SNHLY and CDR2 is FYNNEI in the germline V gene. The DNA for the CDR3 is TGTGCCAGCACCCCTCACCTACCCCACGACAGGAGGCAAGAGACCCAGTACTTC. This encodes CASTPHLPHDRRQETQYF.

The chain links TRBV6-6 to TRBJ2-1; D is perhaps TRBD1 (5 bases). CDR1 and CDR2 from the germline V gene are MNHNY and SVGAGI (reference sequence). This CDR3 comprises 14 residues. Trimming stripped 2 bases from V and 5 bases from J, with 10 bases between. The CDR3 DNA is TGTGCCAGCAGTTACGCGACAGCAGACAATGAGCAGTTCTTC. This gives the protein CASSYATADNEQFF.

The chain uses TRBV9 and TRBJ2-3; no firm D call. V lost 0 bases and J lost 3, with 5 bases in between. The CDR3 consists of 13 residues. CDR1 and CDR2 (germline): SGDLS, YYNGEE. The CDR3 loop is CASSVGLTDTQYF. DNA of the CDR3: TGTGCCAGCAGCGTAGGCCTAACAGATACGCAGTATTTT.

This sequence joins TRBV27 and TRBJ2-5, with D unresolved. The CDR3 spans 13 residues. CDR1 and CDR2 (germline): MNHEY, SMNVEV (reference sequence). Between the trimmed V and J ends, which lost 3 bases and 7 bases, there was a span of 12 bases. CDR3 region: CASSFAATGTQYF. CDR3 sequence (DNA): TGTGCCAGCAGTTTCGCCGCCACGGGGACCCAGTACTTC.

This clone appeared a few times. The gene calls are TRBV5-6 and TRBJ2-7; tentative D call: TRBD1 (5 bases). V was trimmed by 0 bases and J by 4 bases, leaving 11 bases between them. The germline V gene encodes CDR1 SGHDT and CDR2 YYEEEE. CDR3 length: 14 amino acids. The CDR3 loop is CASSLGQGYYEQYF. DNA of the CDR3: TGTGCCAGCAGCTTGGGTCAGGGCTATTACGAGCAGTACTTC.

This CDR3 is CASSDVWLRSTYGYTF. For the CDR3, the DNA is TGTGCCAGCAGTGACGTCTGGTTGCGGAGCACATATGGCTACACCTTC. This chain uses TRBV2 with TRBJ1-2; no clear D. This CDR3 has 16 residues. Germline CDR1 is SNHLY and CDR2 is FYNNEI. V was pared by 3 bases and J by 5 bases, with 19 bases between.

This chain connects TRBV19 to TRBJ2-1, with D maybe TRBD1 (5 bases). V dropped 1 base and J dropped 7 bases, with 11 bases sitting between them. This CDR3 is 14 amino acids long. Germline values: CDR1 LNHDA, CDR2 SQIVND (reference sequence). CDR3 amino acids: CASSIGNRINEQFF. CDR3 DNA: TGTGCCAGTAGTATAGGCAACAGGATAAATGAGCAGTTCTTC.

The chain carries TRBV4-1 and TRBJ1-1; D ambiguous. The CDR3 sequence is 16 residues long. Germline V gene sequence: CDR1 MGHRA, CDR2 YSYEKL. V dropped 2 bases and J dropped 1 base, with 14 bases sitting between them. The CDR3 is CASSQSSSGANTEAFF. CDR3 DNA sequence: TGCGCCAGCAGCCAAAGCTCGTCAGGAGCGAACACTGAAGCTTTCTTT.

The chain has TRBV23-1 and TRBJ1-2; D is perhaps TRBD1 (6 bases). TRBV23-1 has ORF status, its function being uncertain. V lost 2 bases and J lost 5, with 12 bases in between. The CDR3 has 14 amino acids. CDR3 in DNA: TGCGCCAGCAGTCAACACAGGGCCACTTATGGCTACACCTTC. Its protein product is CASSQHRATYGYTF.